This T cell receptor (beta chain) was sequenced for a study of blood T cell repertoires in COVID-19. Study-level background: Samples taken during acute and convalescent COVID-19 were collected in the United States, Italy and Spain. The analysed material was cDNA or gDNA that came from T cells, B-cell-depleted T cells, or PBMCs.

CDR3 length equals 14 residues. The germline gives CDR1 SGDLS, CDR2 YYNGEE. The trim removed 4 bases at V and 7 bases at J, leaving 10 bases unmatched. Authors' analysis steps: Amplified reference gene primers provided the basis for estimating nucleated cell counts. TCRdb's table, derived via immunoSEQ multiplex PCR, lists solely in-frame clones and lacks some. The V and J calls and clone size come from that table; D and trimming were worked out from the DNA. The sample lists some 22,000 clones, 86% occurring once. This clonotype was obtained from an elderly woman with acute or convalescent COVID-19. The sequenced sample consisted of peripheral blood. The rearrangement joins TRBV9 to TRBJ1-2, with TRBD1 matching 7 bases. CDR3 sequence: CASSRQGPTGGYTF. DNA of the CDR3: TGTGCCAGCAGCCGACAGGGCCCAACGGGTGGCTACACCTTC. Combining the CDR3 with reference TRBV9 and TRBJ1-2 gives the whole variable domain DSGVTQTPKHLITATGQRVTLRCSPRSGDLSVYWYQQSLDQGLQFLIQYYNGEERAKGNILERFSAQQFPDLHSELNLSSLELGDSALYFCASSRQGPTGGYTFGSGTRLTVV.